The 13 T cell receptor beta chains below all came from one sample that was sequenced in a study of early T cells in non-severe SARS-CoV-2 infection. TCRdb re-called the 5' RACE reads through MiXCR, storing one row per CDR3 protein. The sample gives roughly 54,000 distinct CDR3 sequences, 10% to 15% of which show up once; around 4.7% is in the top ten. The material sequenced was whole blood. The receptor source for this set is an adult who was a healthcare worker with PCR-confirmed SARS-CoV-2 infection or an uninfected control (not recorded which).

This clonotype was recorded many times. The rearrangement links TRBV18 to TRBJ1-1, with TRBD1 identical over 9 bases. Germline V gene data show CDR1 as KGHSH and CDR2 as LQKENI. CDR3 size: 13 residues. Trimming at V came to 2 bases and at J to 7 bases, leaving 2 bases not matched to a gene. Written as DNA, the CDR3 is TGTGCCAGCTCACCAGGGACAGGGTATGAAGCTTTCTTT. Translation: CASSPGTGYEAFF.

The V call is TRBV6-1, the J call TRBJ2-7; D unclear. The CDR3 extends over 14 amino acids. V was clipped by 1 base and J by 2 bases, with 9 bases between them. CDR1 is MNHNS and CDR2 is SASEGT in the germline V gene. CDR3 residues: CASSEGYRAYEQYF. The CDR3 DNA reads as TGTGCCAGCAGTGAAGGCTACAGAGCCTACGAGCAGTACTTC.

This clonotype was found a few times. The V call is TRBV20-1, the J call TRBJ2-1, with TRBD1 matching over 10 bases. This CDR3 has 15 residues. The germline gives CDR1 DFQATT, CDR2 SNEGSKA (reference sequence). V lost 1 base, J lost 7 bases, and 7 bases stayed unmatched. Here the CDR3 DNA reads TGCAGTGCTAGAGCCGGACAGGGGGTAGGAAATGAGCAGTTCTTC. This gives the protein CSARAGQGVGNEQFF.

This clonotype was seen at least ten times. The V and J genes are TRBV7-8 and TRBJ1-6; TRBD1 matches at 9 bases. CDR1 SGHVS and CDR2 FQNEAQ come from the germline V gene. This CDR3 region has 14 residues. The V and J ends lost 1 base and 8 bases, in that order; junction bases with no gene match: 0. This CDR3 is CASSLGDRDSPLHF. Written as DNA, the CDR3 is TGTGCCAGCAGCTTAGGGGACAGGGATTCACCCCTCCACTTT. The full variable domain, its missing parts supplied by reference TRBV7-8 and TRBJ1-6, is GAGVSQSPRYKVAKRGQDVALRCDPISGHVSLFWYQQALGQGPEFLTYFQNEAQLDKSGLPSDRFFAERPEGSVSTLKIQRTQQEDSAVYLCASSLGDRDSPLHFGNGTRLTVT.

Only a few counts were recorded for this clonotype. V is TRBV6-1 and J is TRBJ1-2; D remains unclear. Trimming left V 3 bases short and J 5 bases short, with 13 bases between. Germline CDR1 is MNHNS and CDR2 is SASEGT. This CDR3 spans 14 amino acids. CDR3 sequence (DNA): TGTGCCAGCAGTGATTTGTGGGCTCAGTATGGCTACACCTTC. Protein product: CASSDLWAQYGYTF.

This chain links TRBV6-2 or TRBV6-3 with TRBJ2-7; D remains unclear. This CDR3 has 13 amino acids. V was pared by 6 bases and J by 2 bases, with 11 bases between. The germline CDR1 and CDR2 sequences are MNHEY and SVGEGT. Written as DNA, the CDR3 is TGTGCCAGCAGCTACGAAAATACCTACGAGCAGTACTTC. This translates into CASSYENTYEQYF.

This clonotype was picked up many times. The rearrangement links TRBV9 to TRBJ1-4; D uncertain. The CDR3 is made up of 14 amino acids. In germline, CDR1 is SGDLS, CDR2 YYNGEE. V lost 4 bases and J 3 bases, leaving 10 bases between the germline ends. This chain's CDR3 is CASSYLASNEKLFF. In DNA, the CDR3 is TGTGCCAGCAGCTACCTGGCGTCTAATGAAAAACTGTTTTTT. Filled out from reference TRBV9 and TRBJ1-4, the complete variable domain reads DSGVTQTPKHLITATGQRVTLRCSPRSGDLSVYWYQQSLDQGLQFLIQYYNGEERAKGNILERFSAQQFPDLHSELNLSSLELGDSALYFCASSYLASNEKLFFGSGTQLSVL.

Ten or more counts support this clonotype. The chain combines TRBV28 with TRBJ1-5; D is unclear. CDR1 MDHEN and CDR2 SYDVKM come from the germline V gene. V was trimmed by 2 bases and J by 6 bases, leaving 2 bases between them. The CDR3 is 11 amino acids. CDR3 sequence: CASSLSQPQHF. As DNA, the CDR3 is TGTGCCAGCAGTTTAAGTCAGCCCCAGCATTTT.

This clonotype was seen many times. The genes are TRBV11-2 and TRBJ2-7; 8 bases agree with TRBD1. V lost 5 bases and J lost 4; bases outside the gene matches: 4. The CDR3 runs 13 residues. The germline V gene has CDR1 SGHAT and CDR2 FQNNGV. The DNA for the CDR3 is TGTGCCAGCAGCGTCGGACAGGGATACGAGCAGTACTTC. Translation: CASSVGQGYEQYF. Using reference TRBV11-2 and TRBJ2-7 for the parts outside the CDR3, the full variable domain is EAGVAQSPRYKIIEKRQSVAFWCNPISGHATLYWYQQILGQGPKLLIQFQNNGVVDDSQLPKDRFSAERLKGVDSTLKIQPAKLEDSAVYLCASSVGQGYEQYFGPGTRLTVT.

This clonotype has only a few counts. The chain uses TRBV20-1 and TRBJ2-3, with unresolved D. Germline CDR1 is DFQATT and CDR2 is SNEGSKA (reference sequence). Trimming removed 4 bases at V and 5 bases at J, with 10 bases between. This CDR3 is 12 amino acids long. Here the CDR3 DNA reads TGCAGTGCTACCCTCCCGGGAGATACGCAGTATTTT. Its protein product is CSATLPGDTQYF.

This clonotype has ten or more counts. The rearrangement joins TRBV11-2 to TRBJ2-3; 7 bases line up with TRBD2. The CDR3 length is 16 residues. CDR1 is SGHAT and CDR2 is FQNNGV in the germline V gene. V dropped 5 bases and J dropped 3; count of bases not matched to a gene: 11. CDR3 protein: CASSRVGTKGTDTQYF. In nucleotides, the CDR3 is TGTGCCAGCAGCCGGGTCGGGACTAAGGGGACAGATACGCAGTATTTT.

This clonotype was found a few times. The chain recombines TRBV3-1 with TRBJ1-2; TRBD1 might be the D (5 bases). The CDR3 has 14 residues. The germline CDR1 and CDR2 sequences are LGHDT and YNNKEL (reference sequence). With 3 bases removed from V and 0 bases from J, the gap between germline ends came to 8 bases. CDR3 bases: TGTGCCAGCAGCCAGATGACAGCTAACTATGGCTACACCTTC. Its translation is CASSQMTANYGYTF.

V is TRBV10-3 and J is TRBJ2-5, with a possible D match to TRBD2 (5 bases). The CDR3 runs to 14 residues. V was pared by 0 bases and J by 4 bases, with 9 bases between. The germline CDR1 and CDR2 sequences are ENHRY and SYGVKD. The CDR3 here is CAISESTGVETQYF. CDR3 nucleotides: TGTGCCATCAGTGAGTCGACCGGGGTAGAGACCCAGTACTTC.